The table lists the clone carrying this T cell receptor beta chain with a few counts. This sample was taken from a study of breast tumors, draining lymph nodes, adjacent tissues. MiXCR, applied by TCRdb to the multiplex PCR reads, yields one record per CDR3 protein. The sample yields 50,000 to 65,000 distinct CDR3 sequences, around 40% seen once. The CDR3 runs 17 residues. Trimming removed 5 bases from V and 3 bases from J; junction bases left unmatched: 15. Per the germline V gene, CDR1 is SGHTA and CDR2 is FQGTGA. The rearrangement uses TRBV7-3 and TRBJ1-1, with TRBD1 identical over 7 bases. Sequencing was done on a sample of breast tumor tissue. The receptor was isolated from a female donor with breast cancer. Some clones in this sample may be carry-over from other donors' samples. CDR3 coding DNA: TGTGCCAGCAGCCTTACGGAACACAGGGGAGTACACACTGAAGCTTTCTTT. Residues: CASSLTEHRGVHTEAFF.